This T cell receptor beta chain was retrieved from a study of blood T cell repertoires in COVID-19. Assay: immunoSEQ multiplex PCR; the TCRdb copy retains only in-frame clones and omits some. The repertoire holds 250,000 to 300,000 clones, with 90% as singletons. This CDR3 spans 14 amino acids. Germline V gene data show CDR1 as LGHNA and CDR2 as YSLEER. V shed 0 bases and J shed 1 base, with 6 bases lying between them. This TCR came from a woman aged 25 to 45 who had recovered from COVID-19. The sequenced sample was PBMCs or T cells enriched from blood (not recorded which). The chain recombines TRBV4-3 with TRBJ1-1; D not certain. The CDR3 region is CASSQDYGNTEAFF. In DNA form, the CDR3 reads TGCGCCAGCAGCCAAGATTACGGGAACACTGAAGCTTTCTTT.